This TCR beta chain was recovered during a study of T cell repertoires in cytomegalovirus infection. Study-wide context: Epitope selection comprised recently identified HLA-C-restricted CMV epitopes and well-studied HLA-B-restricted CMV epitopes. Based on public TCR beta signatures, there were indications of CMV infection and of a matching HLA type.

TCRdb reprocessed the reads via MiXCR and lists one record per CDR3 protein. The data contain some 920,000 distinct CDR3 sequences, more than 25% of them singletons. General study results and limits: There were HLA-C-restricted CMV-specific TCR beta clonotypes dominating the ex vivo response. Carriers of CMV and the relevant HLA type were discriminated by public TCR beta frequency.

Per germline, CDR1 KGHDR and CDR2 SFDVKD. The CDR3 extends over 17 amino acids. About this clonotype: The antigen is undetermined. Mismatch with germline at one junction end may stem from a read error.

This TCR came from a human donor in good health (CMV status not recorded). Some clones in this sample may be carry-over from other donors' samples. This sequence joins TRBV24-1 and TRBJ2-1; D unclear. Source: cultured CD8+ T cells from PBMCs, taken from culture after CMV antigen stimulation. CDR3 sequence: CATSDSRLGASYNEQFF. In DNA form, the CDR3 reads TGTGCCACCAGTGATTCCCGGCTTGGTGCCTCCTACAATGAGCAATTCTTC.